This T cell receptor (beta chain) was captured in a study of identical twins. Study-level results: Among beta out-of-frame sequences, excess sharing between twins appeared weaker. For cord blood, abundant beta clonotypes had fewer insertions, unlike memory repertoires, which showed none.

A universal primer site arose from template switching, and cDNA bore unique molecular identifiers. TCRdb analysed the 5' RACE reads with MiXCR anew, one entry per CDR3 protein. This table has 510,000 or so distinct CDR3 sequences, roughly 15% appearing once. CDR1 MNHEY and CDR2 SMNVEV come from the germline V gene (reference sequence). The ends were cut back, 0 bases at V and 0 bases at J, with 9 bases in the middle. The CDR3 runs 16 residues. This clonotype was found a few times. Its target is not known. Separately, the same data were catalogued under a study of yellow fever vaccine responses in identical twins. As that report states: Twins' vaccine T cell response reportedly seemed partly convergent, partly personalized.

The receptor was derived from a woman aged 18-29 years in good health. V and J are TRBV27 and TRBJ2-1, with D tentatively TRBD1 (5 bases). The sample taken for sequencing was CD4+ T cells sorted from blood. CDR3: CASSLSQGPSYNEQFF. The CDR3 DNA reads as TGTGCCAGCAGTTTATCGCAGGGTCCCTCCTACAATGAGCAGTTCTTC.